This TCR beta chain was sequenced in a study of Ad26.COV2.S vaccination and SARS-CoV-2 variants. Treatment indicated: some 20 received Ad26.COV2.S at low or high dose, single or two shots; roughly 5 received placebo; per-sample allocation not given. All samples were drawn on day 63, counting from the first vaccine or placebo injection. On this clone itself: Its antigen is unknown.

Study-wide results and caveats: Once vaccination had occurred, spike-specific CD8+ and CD4+ T cell responses reportedly showed substantial breadth.

Trimming took off 6 bases at V and 6 bases at J, with 11 bases between the two ends. Germline loops: CDR1 SNHLY, CDR2 FYNNEI. The CDR3 runs 13 residues. TCRdb keeps only in-frame clones here, not all; method: immunoSEQ multiplex PCR. The sample contains around 300,000 clones, about nine tenths of which appear only once. The receptor was derived from a person between 18 and 65 years old who received the Ad26.COV2.S COVID-19 vaccine or a placebo. Sequencing used peripheral blood, obtained in a trial of Ad26.COV2.S vaccine versus placebo. This chain connects TRBV2 to TRBJ2-2; D gene unclear. The CDR3 DNA is TGTGCCAGCAGGGGAAGGGCGTCCGGGGAGCTGTTTTTT. Translated, it gives CASRGRASGELFF.